Listed here are 14 T cell receptor beta chains from one sample, sequenced in a study of identical twins. TCRdb fed the 5' RACE reads into MiXCR, producing one record per CDR3 protein. The sample holds 450,000 or so distinct CDR3 sequences, about 14% seen once. These data were also reused for a study on yellow fever vaccine responses in identical twins.

Sequencing was performed on CD4+ T cells sorted from blood. The receptors derive from a woman under 30 in good health.

This clonotype was counted only a few times. CDR3 DNA: TGCAGCGTTGTAACCCACGGGACAGGCGGTTCCGATAGCTCCTACGAGCAGTACTTC. Its protein is CSVVTHGTGGSDSSYEQYF. The gene calls are TRBV29-1 and TRBJ2-7, with TRBD1 identical over 8 bases. The CDR3 extends over 19 amino acids. V lost 4 bases and J lost 0; bases outside the gene matches: 20. Germline V gives CDR1 SQVTM, CDR2 ANQGSEA.

This clonotype came up a few times. CDR3 sequence (DNA): TGCAGTGCTAGAGACCTAGGCACTACTAATGAAAAACTGTTTTTT. It is translated as CSARDLGTTNEKLFF. The gene calls are TRBV20-1 and TRBJ1-4; the D is unclear. CDR3 length: 15 amino acids. Germline loops: CDR1 DFQATT, CDR2 SNEGSKA (reference sequence). Trimming left V 0 bases short and J 2 bases short, with 10 bases between.

The CDR3: CASTLGGANVLTF. Written as DNA, the CDR3 is TGCGCCAGCACTCTAGGGGGGGCCAACGTCCTGACTTTC. The chain has TRBV5-1 and TRBJ2-6; no clear D gene. The CDR3 covers 13 residues. Germline V gene lookup returns CDR1 SGHRS and CDR2 YFSETQ. V was cut by 6 bases and J by 4 bases, with 8 bases left in between.

In this sample, this clonotype turned up many times. The chain employs TRBV7-8 and TRBJ2-7; D unclear. CDR1 is SGHVS, CDR2 FQNEAQ, per germline. V gave up 0 bases and J gave up 6 bases, with 6 bases separating them. The CDR3 is 12 residues long. Written as DNA, the CDR3 is TGTGCCAGCAGCTTAGCCTTTCGCGAGCAGTACTTC. This encodes CASSLAFREQYF.

At least ten counts were recorded for this clonotype. The V call is TRBV24-1, the J call TRBJ1-2, with D unresolved. The CDR3 sequence is 15 residues long. V was clipped by 0 bases and J by 7 bases, with 14 bases between them. Per the germline V gene, CDR1 is KGHDR and CDR2 is SFDVKD. In DNA, the CDR3 is TGTGCCACCAGTGATTTGAGATCCGGAAACATTGGCTACACCTTC. Translating it yields CATSDLRSGNIGYTF.

At least ten counts were recorded for this clonotype. The chain links TRBV7-2 to TRBJ2-7; D is undetermined. Germline loops: CDR1 SGHTA, CDR2 FQGNSA. V lost 3 bases and J lost 1, with 10 bases in between. The CDR3 contains 14 residues. CDR3 in DNA: TGTGCCAGCAGCTTCAGCGTCGGATCCTACGAGCAGTACTTC. It codes for CASSFSVGSYEQYF.

This clonotype was seen a handful of times. The V and J genes are TRBV7-3 and TRBJ2-7, with 9 positions matching TRBD1. The junction had 6 bases not matched to a gene; V was cut back by 4 bases and J by 5 bases. Germline CDR1 reads SGHTA; CDR2 reads FQGTGA. The CDR3 length is 14 residues. The CDR3 bases are TGTGCCAGCAGCTCATCCGGGACAGGGAACGAGCAGTACTTC. Translating it yields CASSSSGTGNEQYF.

The genes are TRBV7-2 and TRBJ2-7; D gene unclear. The V end was cut by 2 bases, the J end by 4 bases, with 9 bases between. Germline CDR1 and CDR2: SGHTA and FQGNSA. The CDR3 spans 13 residues. The CDR3 spells CASSLNFRYEQYF. Written as DNA, the CDR3 is TGTGCCAGCAGCTTAAATTTTCGGTACGAGCAGTACTTC.

In its sample, this clonotype was seen a few times. V gene TRBV24-1 combines with J gene TRBJ2-1; possibly TRBD2 for D (6 bases). V was pared by 7 bases and J by 2 bases, with 8 bases between. Germline loops: CDR1 KGHDR, CDR2 SFDVKD. This CDR3 contains 13 residues. This CDR3 reads CATSRGTYNEQFF. The DNA for the CDR3 is TGTGCCACCAGCCGGGGGACCTACAATGAGCAGTTCTTC.

The rearrangement uses TRBV20-1 and TRBJ2-5; D is uncertain. Germline assignment: CDR1 DFQATT and CDR2 SNEGSKA (reference sequence). This CDR3 is built from 14 residues. With 3 bases removed from V and 0 bases from J, the gap between germline ends came to 11 bases. CDR3 sequence (DNA): TGCAGTGCTAGGGGTGGGTCCCACCAAGAGACCCAGTACTTC. Translating it yields CSARGGSHQETQYF.

The chain recombines TRBV12-3 or TRBV12-4 with TRBJ2-7, with 8 bases fitting TRBD1. There are 14 residues in the CDR3. J lost 3 bases, V lost 3 bases, and 4 bases had no gene match. Here the CDR3 reads CASSLQGARYEQYF. CDR3 bases: TGTGCCAGCAGTTTGCAGGGGGCACGCTACGAGCAGTACTTC.

This clonotype was picked up a small number of times. V and J are TRBV6-5 and TRBJ2-7; no definite D call. The germline CDR1 and CDR2 sequences are MNHEY and SVGAGI. The CDR3 consists of 13 residues. V lost 7 bases and J 5 bases, leaving 15 bases between the germline ends. DNA for the CDR3: TGTGCCAGCATTTGTCCCTCACCGAACGAGCAGTACTTC. Translation: CASICPSPNEQYF.

This chain connects TRBV5-5 to TRBJ2-1, with 7 positions matching TRBD1. Germline-derived CDR1 and CDR2 are SGHKS and YYEKEE (reference sequence). With V trimmed by 0 bases and J by 7 bases, 7 bases remained unmatched. CDR3 length: 15 amino acids. In nucleotides, the CDR3 is TGTGCCAGCAGCTTGGTGGACAGGAGCTTTAATGAGCAGTTCTTC. It codes for CASSLVDRSFNEQFF.

The chain uses TRBV27 and TRBJ1-6, with a possible D match to TRBD1 (5 bases). V was cut by 0 bases and J by 9 bases, with 12 bases left in between. The CDR3 runs 15 residues. The germline gives CDR1 MNHEY, CDR2 SMNVEV (reference sequence). The CDR3 sequence is CASSLSGHNPSPLHF. CDR3 DNA: TGTGCCAGCAGTTTATCCGGACATAATCCTTCACCCCTCCACTTT.